The entry that follows covers one TCR delta chain sequence. Its target is not known. Sequences come from RNA converted to cDNA by reverse transcription. CDR3 amplicons came from multiplex PCR with pooled V-gene forward and constant-region reverse primers. TCRdb processed the multiplex PCR reads again with the CATT caller. The data show 54,000 or so delta-chain clones, 15% seen once. This record belongs to a study of Vδ1+ human thymocytes. Germline values: CDR1 TSWWSYY, CDR2 QGS. J gave up 0 bases and V 4 bases, and 11 bases lay outside the gene matches. The CDR3 totals 17 residues. Broader study findings: TRG sequences recurred across donors, whereas TRD sequences stayed essentially private. Thymic TRG and TRD repertoires appeared highly polyclonal, with Gaussian CDR3 length distributions. Unlike peripheral blood Vdelta1+ controls, thymic delta-chain sequences included roughly 18% Vdelta2 and few Vdelta3.

Thymocytes were sorted as CD3+ TCRVdelta1+ TCRVdelta2- after alphabeta T cell depletion. Purity of the sorted Vdelta1+ thymocytes ranged from roughly 98% to 99.6%. What was sequenced was Vdelta1+ gamma-delta thymocytes from the thymus. Subset indicated: FACS-sorted CD3+ TCRalphabeta- TCRVdelta1+ TCRVdelta2- thymocytes. The clonotype was recovered from a boy younger than two who had congenital heart surgery. The chain uses TRDV1 and TRDJ1, with 7 bases matching TRDD2. As DNA, the CDR3 is TGTGCTCTTGGGGGCCGTTCCTACGGGTATTACACCGATAAACTCATCTTT. Translating it yields CALGGRSYGYYTDKLIF.